Below, one TCR beta chain is given with its context. What it binds is not known. The CDR3 has 15 amino acids. Deletions cut 0 bases from V and 0 bases from J, with 8 bases between. Germline CDR1 and CDR2: MNHNY and SVGAGI (reference sequence). The entry originates in a study of a mutant IDH1 vaccine in newly diagnosed glioma. The study, taken as a whole, reports: Changes in the top peripheral T cell clonotypes seemingly had no bearing on pseudoprogression.

Profiled with immunoSEQ multiplex PCR; TCRdb holds only in-frame clones, not every one. This table has some 57,000 clones, approximately 80% appearing once. The time point denotes: week 47, end of study. It was 300 ug of mutant IDH1 20-mer peptide that made up each vaccine dose, given with topical imiquimod. Each astrocytoma in the donors was new, WHO grade 3 or 4, IDH1-mutant and ATRX-lost. This specimen was PBMCs, taken from a glioma patient whose treatment included an IDH1 peptide vaccine. This chain uses TRBV6-6 with TRBJ1-2, with unresolved D. The clonotype was recovered from a woman between 40 and 55 years old with glioma. Some clones in this sample may be carry-over from other donors' samples. CDR3 region: CASSYSDVSNYGYTF. In DNA, the CDR3 is TGTGCCAGCAGTTACTCCGACGTGTCTAACTATGGCTACACCTTC.